A single sample is the source of the 21 T cell receptor beta chains below, sequenced in a study of cytomegalovirus exposure and HLA in healthy donors. Vbeta (60) and Jbeta (13) primers were used in the PCR. The data were produced by immunoSEQ multiplex PCR, yet TCRdb's version contains in-frame clones alone and is incomplete. The sample gives some 100,000 clones, under 80% of which show up once; approximately 4.3% is in the top ten. Material: PBMCs. These receptors all stem from a woman under 30 in good health and CMV-seropositive.

V is TRBV6-4 and J is TRBJ1-5; no definite D call. V was trimmed by 4 bases and J by 0 bases, leaving 10 bases between them. Germline CDR1 reads MRHNA; CDR2 reads SNTAGT. This CDR3 has 15 residues. The CDR3 protein is CASSGTVYSNQPQHF. The CDR3 DNA is TGTGCCAGCAGTGGAACAGTCTATAGCAATCAGCCCCAGCATTTT.

The sample holds a few counts of this clone. The V and J genes are TRBV9 and TRBJ2-3; 10 bases match TRBD1. The CDR3 has 15 residues. The germline gives CDR1 SGDLS, CDR2 YYNGEE. Trimming cost V 3 bases and J 6 bases; bases outside gene matches: 7. The CDR3 sequence: CASSEETGGRDTQYF. Here the CDR3 DNA reads TGTGCCAGCAGCGAGGAGACAGGGGGCCGCGATACGCAGTATTTT.

The J gene is TRBJ1-1, the V gene TRBV4-1; perhaps TRBD1 as D (6 bases). V was clipped by 0 bases and J by 3 bases, with 14 bases between them. The CDR3 covers 16 residues. Germline values: CDR1 MGHRA, CDR2 YSYEKL. The CDR3 loop is CASSQDLGALHTEAFF. The CDR3 DNA sequence: TGCGCCAGCAGCCAAGATCTGGGGGCGTTGCACACTGAAGCTTTCTTT.

This clone was recorded only once. The chain has TRBV27 and TRBJ1-2; 7 bases are shared with TRBD1. Trimming removed 6 bases from V and 7 bases from J; junction bases left unmatched: 11. The CDR3 contains 14 residues. In germline, CDR1 is MNHEY, CDR2 SMNVEV (reference sequence). In DNA form, the CDR3 reads TGTGCCAGCAGCCCCCCCGACAGGGATGGTGGCTACACCTTC. Amino acid sequence: CASSPPDRDGGYTF.

In this sample, this clone turned up once. This chain links TRBV7-9 with TRBJ1-1; D call uncertain. Germline V CDR1 and CDR2: SEHNR, FQNEAQ (reference sequence). CDR3 size: 13 residues. V dropped 7 bases and J dropped 1 base, with 10 bases sitting between them. The CDR3 is CASIQTANTEAFF. CDR3 DNA sequence: TGTGCCAGCATCCAGACTGCGAACACTGAAGCTTTCTTT.

The gene calls are TRBV30 and TRBJ2-7; tentatively, D is TRBD2 (6 bases). The CDR3 covers 15 residues. V lost 3 bases and J lost 5, with 20 bases in between. CDR1 GTSNPN and CDR2 SVGIG come from the germline V gene (reference sequence). DNA of the CDR3: TGTGCCTGGAGGGACTTGTACGGGGGTTACCACGAGCAGTACTTC. Protein product: CAWRDLYGGYHEQYF.

On this clone: One junction end disagrees with the germline gene, perhaps due to a read error. The chain combines TRBV5-6 with TRBJ2-7, with 13 bases that match TRBD2. There are 16 residues in the CDR3. Germline CDR1 SGHDT, CDR2 YYEEEE. In DNA, the CDR3 is TGTGCCAGCAGATTGGGACTAGCGGGAAAACCCGTCGAGCAGTACTTC. It specifies CASRLGLAGKPVEQYF.

The chain recombines TRBV28 with TRBJ1-4; D unclear. CDR1 is MDHEN and CDR2 is SYDVKM in the germline V gene. V was cut by 3 bases and J by 5 bases, with 13 bases left in between. This CDR3 contains 15 residues. For the CDR3, the DNA is TGTGCCAGCAGTTTTTCGGAGGGAGGGAATGAAAAACTGTTTTTT. The encoded protein is CASSFSEGGNEKLFF.

The table lists this clone with a few counts. This chain connects TRBV6-4 to TRBJ1-1, with TRBD1 matching 11 bases. The germline CDR1 and CDR2 sequences are MRHNA and SNTAGT. This CDR3 is built from 14 residues. Trimming removed 4 bases from V and 4 bases from J; junction bases left unmatched: 2. CDR3 coding DNA: TGTGCCAGCAGTGCCGGGACAGGGGGCACTGAAGCTTTCTTT. Translation gives CASSAGTGGTEAFF.

V and J are TRBV18 and TRBJ2-2; TRBD1 aligns across 8 bases. Germline CDR1 reads KGHSH; CDR2 reads LQKENI. V shed 3 bases, J shed 4 bases, and the junction held 10 bases outside the gene matches. This CDR3 contains 17 residues. For the CDR3, the DNA is TGTGCCAGCTCACCCGTCGCGGACAGGGCGAGCACCGGGGAGCTGTTTTTT. This sequence encodes CASSPVADRASTGELFF. Combining the CDR3 with reference TRBV18 and TRBJ2-2 gives the whole variable domain NAGVMQNPRHLVRRRGQEARLRCSPMKGHSHVYWYRQLPEEGLKFMVYLQKENIIDESGMPKERFSAEFPKEGPSILRIQQVVRGDSAAYFCASSPVADRASTGELFFGEGSRLTVL.

This clone was seen a few times. The V gene is TRBV6-5, the J gene TRBJ2-3; 9 bases line up with TRBD2. The germline V gene encodes CDR1 MNHEY and CDR2 SVGAGI. This CDR3 contains 15 residues. The ends lost 6 bases at V and 9 bases at J; junction bases unmatched: 13. The CDR3 reads CASSRGIAGEGTQYF. CDR3 DNA sequence: TGTGCCAGCAGCAGAGGCATAGCGGGAGAAGGGACGCAGTATTTT.

In regard to this clone: Other DNA sequences in this specimen translate into the identical CDR3. V gene TRBV4-3 combines with J gene TRBJ2-7; D not resolved. Trimming removed 0 bases at V and 3 bases at J, with 6 bases between. CDR1 is LGHNA and CDR2 is YSLEER in the germline V gene. The CDR3 is 13 amino acids. CDR3: CASSQDSGYEQYF. The DNA for the CDR3 is TGCGCCAGCAGCCAAGATTCAGGCTACGAGCAGTACTTC.

This clone was seen only a few times. The chain's CDR3 is CASSGLAGAGSEEQFF. The CDR3 bases are TGTGCCTCCTCGGGACTAGCGGGAGCGGGCAGCGAGGAGCAGTTCTTC. The chain couples TRBV30 to TRBJ2-1; 14 bases fit TRBD2. Germline CDR1 and CDR2: GTSNPN and SVGIG (reference sequence). The V and J ends lost 7 bases and 10 bases, in that order; junction bases with no gene match: 15. The CDR3 is 16 amino acids.

V usage is TRBV7-2 and J usage is TRBJ1-1; maybe TRBD1 (5 bases). The germline CDR1 and CDR2 sequences are SGHTA and FQGNSA. With 2 bases removed from V and 4 bases from J, the gap between germline ends came to 11 bases. The CDR3 is 14 amino acids. The CDR3 nucleotides are TGTGCCAGCAGCTTACTACACGGGGGCACTGAAGCTTTCTTT. Its translation: CASSLLHGGTEAFF.

This chain uses TRBV19 with TRBJ1-5, with a possible D match to TRBD1 (6 bases). The CDR3 has 15 residues. Trimming removed 5 bases at V and 2 bases at J, with 13 bases between. Germline lookup yields CDR1 LNHDA and CDR2 SQIVND (reference sequence). CDR3 sequence: CASSWGGRGNQPQHF. The CDR3 DNA is TGTGCCAGTAGTTGGGGGGGCAGGGGCAATCAGCCCCAGCATTTT.

The chain has TRBV19 and TRBJ2-1; 7 bases are shared with TRBD2. The CDR3 has 14 amino acids. V lost 3 bases to trimming and J lost 5 bases; unmatched junction nucleotides: 4. Germline V gene sequence: CDR1 LNHDA, CDR2 SQIVND (reference sequence). The CDR3 is CASSMASGNNEQFF. CDR3 DNA: TGTGCCAGTAGTATGGCTAGCGGAAACAATGAGCAGTTCTTC.

This clone has just a few counts. The CDR3 here is CASRQTSYEQYF. Written as DNA, the CDR3 is TGCGCCAGCAGACAGACCTCCTACGAGCAGTACTTC. V is TRBV5-1 and J is TRBJ2-7, with D hard to call. The CDR3 covers 12 residues. Germline V gives CDR1 SGHRS, CDR2 YFSETQ. The V end lost 5 bases, the J end lost 0 bases, and 6 bases lay between the germline ends.

Note on this clone: Additional DNA sequences in this sample encode the identical CDR3. The chain uses TRBV19 and TRBJ2-7; 7 bases line up with TRBD1. The CDR3 is 14 amino acids. Germline loops: CDR1 LNHDA, CDR2 SQIVND (reference sequence). V shed 4 bases, J shed 0 bases, and the junction held 3 bases outside the gene matches. As DNA, the CDR3 is TGTGCCAGTAGTAGGACAGGCAGCTCCTACGAGCAGTACTTC. It yields the protein CASSRTGSSYEQYF.

The V call is TRBV6-1, the J call TRBJ1-4; 8 bases are a match to TRBD1. Germline loops: CDR1 MNHNS, CDR2 SASEGT. The CDR3 covers 17 residues. V lost 1 base and J lost 0; bases outside the gene matches: 4. Here the CDR3 reads CASSEGTGTATNEKLFF. CDR3 sequence (DNA): TGTGCCAGCAGTGAAGGGACAGGGACCGCAACTAATGAAAAACTGTTTTTT.

The chain combines TRBV5-1 with TRBJ1-3; 7 bases match TRBD1. CDR1 is SGHRS and CDR2 is YFSETQ in the germline V gene. The length of the CDR3 is 15 residues. Unmatched junction bases numbered 3, after V lost 3 bases and J lost 0 bases. CDR3 in DNA: TGCGCCAGCAGCTGGGACAGCTTCTCTGGAAACACCATATATTTT. Translating it yields CASSWDSFSGNTIYF.

The V gene is TRBV7-3, the J gene TRBJ2-1; 9 nucleotides agree with TRBD2. Trimming cost V 5 bases and J 8 bases; bases outside gene matches: 10. This CDR3 is built from 15 residues. The V gene's germline CDR1 is SGHTA and CDR2 FQGTGA. The CDR3 nucleotides read TGTGCCAGCAGCGATAGCGGGAGCTCTATGGATGAGCAGTTCTTC. As protein: CASSDSGSSMDEQFF.